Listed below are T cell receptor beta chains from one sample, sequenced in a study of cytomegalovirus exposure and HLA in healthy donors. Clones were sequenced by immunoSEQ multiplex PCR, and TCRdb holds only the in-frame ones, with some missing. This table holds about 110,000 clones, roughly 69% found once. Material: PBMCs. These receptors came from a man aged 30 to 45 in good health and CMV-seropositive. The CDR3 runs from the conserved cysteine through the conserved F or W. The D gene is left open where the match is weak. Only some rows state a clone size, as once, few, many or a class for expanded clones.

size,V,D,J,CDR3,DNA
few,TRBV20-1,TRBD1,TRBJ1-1,CSGKRGPEAFF,TGCAGTGGAAAGAGGGGGCCTGAAGCTTTCTTT
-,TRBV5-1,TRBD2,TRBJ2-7,CASSWTSGDTYEQYF,TGCGCCAGCAGCTGGACTAGCGGGGACACCTACGAGCAGTACTTC
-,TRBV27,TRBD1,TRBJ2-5,CASSLGQGGTQYF,TGTGCCAGCAGTTTGGGACAGGGTGGGACCCAGTACTTC
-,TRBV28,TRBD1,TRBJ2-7,CATQPGQGDEQYF,TGTGCCACACAACCGGGACAGGGGGACGAGCAGTACTTC
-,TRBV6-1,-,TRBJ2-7,CASSEMTGGSYEQYF,TGTGCCAGCAGTGAAATGACTGGAGGCTCCTACGAGCAGTACTTC
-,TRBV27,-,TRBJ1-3,CASSRWGGGNTIYF,TGTGCCAGCAGTCGGTGGGGGGGTGGAAACACCATATATTTT
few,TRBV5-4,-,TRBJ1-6,CASSWTSGSPLHF,TGTGCCAGCAGCTGGACCAGCGGTTCACCCCTCCACTTT
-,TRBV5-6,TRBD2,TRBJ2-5,CASSLLAGETQYF,TGTGCCAGCAGCTTGCTAGCGGGAGAGACCCAGTACTTC
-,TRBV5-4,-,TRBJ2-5,CASSNTNVETQYF,TGTGCCAGCAGTAATACTAATGTGGAGACCCAGTACTTC
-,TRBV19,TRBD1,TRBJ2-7,CASSGQGASYEQYF,TGTGCCAGTAGCGGACAGGGCGCCTCCTACGAGCAGTACTTC
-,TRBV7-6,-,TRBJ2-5,CASSFRSGGEETQYF,TGTGCCAGCAGCTTTCGTTCGGGGGGCGAAGAGACCCAGTACTTC
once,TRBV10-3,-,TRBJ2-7,CAISESIQVQYF,TGTGCCATCAGTGAGTCGATCCAGGTGCAGTACTTC
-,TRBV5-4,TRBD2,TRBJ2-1,CASSLGLAGVNEQFF,TGTGCCAGCAGCTTGGGACTAGCGGGGGTCAATGAGCAGTTCTTC
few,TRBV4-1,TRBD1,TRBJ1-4,CASSQVGRGDEKLFF,TGCGCCAGCAGCCAAGTGGGCAGGGGGGATGAAAAACTGTTTTTT
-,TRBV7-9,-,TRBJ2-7,CASSLALSPYEQYF,TGTGCCAGCAGCTTAGCTCTAAGCCCCTACGAGCAGTACTTC
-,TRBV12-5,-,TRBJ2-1,CASGLAGIYNEQFF,TGTGCTAGTGGTTTGGCGGGAATCTACAATGAGCAGTTCTTC
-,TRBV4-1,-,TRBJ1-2,CASSQSEGRDYGYTF,TGCGCCAGCAGCCAATCGGAGGGAAGGGACTATGGCTACACCTTC
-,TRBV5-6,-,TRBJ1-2,CASSLTANYGYTF,TGTGCCAGCAGCCTGACTGCTAACTATGGCTACACCTTC
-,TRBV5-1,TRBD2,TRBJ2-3,CASSGTSGGPNTQYF,TGCGCCAGCAGCGGAACTAGCGGGGGGCCCAATACGCAGTATTTT
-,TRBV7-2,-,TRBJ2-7,CASSFTGGSYEQYF,TGTGCCAGCAGCTTTACCGGGGGCTCCTACGAGCAGTACTTC
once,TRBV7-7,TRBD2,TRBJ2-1,CASSPGTSNEQFF,TGTGCTAGCAGCCCAGGGACTAGCAATGAGCAGTTCTTC
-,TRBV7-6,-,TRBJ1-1,CASTRGTDTEAFF,TGTGCCAGTACGCGGGGAACGGACACTGAAGCTTTCTTT
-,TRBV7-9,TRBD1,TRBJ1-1,CAGETGMNTEAFF,TGTGCCGGAGAGACAGGGATGAACACTGAAGCTTTCTTT
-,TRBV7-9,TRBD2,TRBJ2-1,CASSPKAVAGYNEQFF,TGTGCCAGCAGCCCCAAGGCGGTAGCGGGGTACAATGAGCAGTTCTTC
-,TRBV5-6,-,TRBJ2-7,CASHLGTYEQYF,TGTGCCAGCCACCTCGGGACCTACGAGCAGTACTTC
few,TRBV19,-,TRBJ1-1,CASSPGPSGGNTEAFF,TGTGCCAGTAGTCCCGGCCCCTCGGGGGGCAACACTGAAGCTTTCTTT
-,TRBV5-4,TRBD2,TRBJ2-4,CASSWGGGTKNIQYF,TGTGCCAGCAGCTGGGGGGGTGGAACCAAAAACATTCAGTACTTC
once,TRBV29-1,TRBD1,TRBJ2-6,CSVGEGQGVSGANVLTF,TGCAGCGTGGGGGAGGGACAGGGAGTTTCTGGGGCCAACGTCCTGACTTTC
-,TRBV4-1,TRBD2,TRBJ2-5,CASSLTHSGGAFQTQYF,TGCGCCAGCAGCCTTACTCACAGCGGGGGGGCCTTCCAGACCCAGTACTTC
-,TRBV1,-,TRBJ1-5,CTSSRNWDRTGRPQHF,TGCACCAGCAGCCGAAATTGGGACAGGACCGGGAGGCCCCAGCATTTT
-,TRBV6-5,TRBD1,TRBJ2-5,CASSYRGETQYF,TGTGCCAGCAGCTACAGGGGTGAGACCCAGTACTTC
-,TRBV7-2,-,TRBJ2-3,CASSPELTDTQYF,TGTGCCAGCAGCCCTGAGCTCACAGATACGCAGTATTTT
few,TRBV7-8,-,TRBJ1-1,CASTLGGANTEAFF,TGTGCCAGCACACTAGGGGGGGCGAACACTGAAGCTTTCTTT
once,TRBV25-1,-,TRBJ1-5,CASSLGGGNQPQHF,TGTGCCAGCAGCCTAGGGGGGGGCAATCAGCCCCAGCATTTT
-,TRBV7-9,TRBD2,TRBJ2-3,CASSQGLGSTDTQYF,TGTGCCAGCAGCCAAGGACTAGGAAGCACAGATACGCAGTATTTT
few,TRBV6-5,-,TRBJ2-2,CASSSGLLNAGELFF,TGTGCCAGCAGCTCGGGACTCCTTAATGCCGGGGAGCTGTTTTTT
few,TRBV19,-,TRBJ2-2,CATTQGGRELFF,TGTGCCACCACCCAGGGGGGCCGGGAGCTGTTTTTT
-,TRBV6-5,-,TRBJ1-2,CASSHPGFGYTF,TGTGCCAGCAGCCACCCAGGGTTTGGCTACACCTTC
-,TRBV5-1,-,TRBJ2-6,CASTKQGPSGANVLTF,TGCGCCAGCACCAAACAGGGCCCTAGCGGGGCCAACGTCCTGACTTTC
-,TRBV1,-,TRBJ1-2,CTSSRANYGYTF,TGCACCAGCAGCCGAGCTAACTATGGCTACACCTTC
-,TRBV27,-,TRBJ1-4,CASSLEYQAGREKLFF,TGTGCCAGCAGTTTAGAGTACCAGGCGGGACGTGAAAAACTGTTTTTT
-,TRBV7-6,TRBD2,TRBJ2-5,CASSLSAGGPVETQYF,TGTGCCAGCAGCTTAAGTGCGGGGGGGCCGGTAGAGACCCAGTACTTC
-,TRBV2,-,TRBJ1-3,CASSVTGVGNTIYF,TGTGCCAGCAGTGTGACCGGGGTTGGAAACACCATATATTTT